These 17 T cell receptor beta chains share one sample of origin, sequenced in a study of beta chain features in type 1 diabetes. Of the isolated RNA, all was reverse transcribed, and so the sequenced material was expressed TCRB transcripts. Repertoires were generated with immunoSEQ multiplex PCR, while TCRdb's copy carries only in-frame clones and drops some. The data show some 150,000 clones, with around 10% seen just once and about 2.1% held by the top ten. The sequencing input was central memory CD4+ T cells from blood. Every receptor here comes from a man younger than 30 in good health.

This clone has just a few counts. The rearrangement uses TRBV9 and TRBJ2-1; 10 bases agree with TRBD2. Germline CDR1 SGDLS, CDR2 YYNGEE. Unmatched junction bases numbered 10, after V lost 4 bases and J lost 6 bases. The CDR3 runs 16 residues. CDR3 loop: CASSPQTSGYLNEQFF. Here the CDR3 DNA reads TGTGCCAGCAGCCCACAGACTAGCGGGTATCTCAATGAGCAGTTCTTC.

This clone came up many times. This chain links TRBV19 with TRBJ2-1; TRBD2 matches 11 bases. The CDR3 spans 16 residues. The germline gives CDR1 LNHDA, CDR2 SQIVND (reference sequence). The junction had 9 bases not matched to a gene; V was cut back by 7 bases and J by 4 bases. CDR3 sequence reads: CASNSRRTSGYNEQFF. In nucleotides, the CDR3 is TGTGCCAGTAACTCCCGGCGGACTAGCGGGTACAATGAGCAGTTCTTC.

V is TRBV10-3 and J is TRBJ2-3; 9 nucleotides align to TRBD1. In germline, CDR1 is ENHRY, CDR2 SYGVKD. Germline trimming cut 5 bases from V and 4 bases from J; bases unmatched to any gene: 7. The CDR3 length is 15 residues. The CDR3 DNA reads TGTGCCATCAGTCAAACGGGACAGGGCGCAGATACGCAGTATTTT. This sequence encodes CAISQTGQGADTQYF.

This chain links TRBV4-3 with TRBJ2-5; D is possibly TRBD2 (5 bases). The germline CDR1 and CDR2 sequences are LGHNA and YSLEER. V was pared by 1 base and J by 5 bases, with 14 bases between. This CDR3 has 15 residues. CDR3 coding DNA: TGCGCCAGCAGCCAAGGACCGGGGAATCGTGAGACCCAGTACTTC. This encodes CASSQGPGNRETQYF.

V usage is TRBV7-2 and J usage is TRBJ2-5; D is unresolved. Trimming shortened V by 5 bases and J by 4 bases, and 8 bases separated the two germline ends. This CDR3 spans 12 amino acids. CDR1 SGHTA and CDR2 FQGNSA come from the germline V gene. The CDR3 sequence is CASSARRETQYF. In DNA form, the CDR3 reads TGTGCCAGCAGCGCCCGAAGAGAGACCCAGTACTTC.

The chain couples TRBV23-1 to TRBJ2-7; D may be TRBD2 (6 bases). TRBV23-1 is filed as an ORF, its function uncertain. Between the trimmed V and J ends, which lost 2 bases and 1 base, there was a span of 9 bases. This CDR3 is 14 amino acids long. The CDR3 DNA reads TGCGCCAGCAGTCAACGCGGGGCGTCCTACGAGCAGTACTTC. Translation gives CASSQRGASYEQYF.

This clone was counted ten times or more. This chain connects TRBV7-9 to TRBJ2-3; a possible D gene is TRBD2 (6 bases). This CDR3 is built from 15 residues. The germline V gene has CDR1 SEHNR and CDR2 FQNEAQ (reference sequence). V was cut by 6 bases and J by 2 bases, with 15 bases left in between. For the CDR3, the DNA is TGTGCCAGCAGTCTCCGGGACTCCGCCACAGATACGCAGTATTTT. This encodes CASSLRDSATDTQYF.

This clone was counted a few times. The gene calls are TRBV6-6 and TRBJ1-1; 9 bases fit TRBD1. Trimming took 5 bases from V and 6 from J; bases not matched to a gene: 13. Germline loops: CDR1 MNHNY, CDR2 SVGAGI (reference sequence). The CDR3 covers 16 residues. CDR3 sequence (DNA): TGTGCCAGCAGTAAAACCACCGGGACAGGGTCAGCTGAAGCTTTCTTT. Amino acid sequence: CASSKTTGTGSAEAFF.

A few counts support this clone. CDR3 nucleotides: TGTGCCAGCAGTTCGCCAGCGTACAGCACAGATACGCAGTATTTT. It codes for CASSSPAYSTDTQYF. The chain links TRBV28 to TRBJ2-3; D is uncertain. The CDR3 runs 15 residues. CDR1 is MDHEN and CDR2 is SYDVKM in the germline V gene. V lost 4 bases and J 0 bases, leaving 11 bases between the germline ends.

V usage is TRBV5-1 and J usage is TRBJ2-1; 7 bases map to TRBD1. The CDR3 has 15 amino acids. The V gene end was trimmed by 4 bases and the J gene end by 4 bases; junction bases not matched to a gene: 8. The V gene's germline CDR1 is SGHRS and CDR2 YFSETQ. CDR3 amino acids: CASSAKWDSYNEQFF. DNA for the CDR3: TGCGCCAGCAGCGCTAAATGGGACAGTTACAATGAGCAGTTCTTC. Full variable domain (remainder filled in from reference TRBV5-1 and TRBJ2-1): KAGVTQTPRYLIKTRGQQVTLSCSPISGHRSVSWYQQTPGQGLQFLFEYFSETQRNKGNFPGRFSGRQFSNSRSEMNVSTLELGDSALYLCASSAKWDSYNEQFFGPGTRLTVL.

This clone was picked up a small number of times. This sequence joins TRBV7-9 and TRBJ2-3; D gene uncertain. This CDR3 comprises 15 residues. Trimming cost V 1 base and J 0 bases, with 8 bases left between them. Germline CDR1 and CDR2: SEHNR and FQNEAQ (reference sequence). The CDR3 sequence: CASSLVSQSTDTQYF. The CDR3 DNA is TGTGCCAGCAGCTTAGTTTCGCAGAGCACAGATACGCAGTATTTT. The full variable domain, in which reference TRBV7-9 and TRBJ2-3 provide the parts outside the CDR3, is DTGVSQNPRHKITKRGQNVTFRCDPISEHNRLYWYRQTLGQGPEFLTYFQNEAQLEKSRLLSDRFSAERPKGSFSTLEIQRTEQGDSAMYLCASSLVSQSTDTQYFGPGTRLTVL.

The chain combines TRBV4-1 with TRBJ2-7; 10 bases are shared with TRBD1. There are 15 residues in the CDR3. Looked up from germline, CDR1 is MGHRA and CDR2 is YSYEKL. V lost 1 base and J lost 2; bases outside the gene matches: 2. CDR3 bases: TGCGCCAGCAGCCAAGCGGGACAGGGGCCCTACGAGCAGTACTTC. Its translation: CASSQAGQGPYEQYF.

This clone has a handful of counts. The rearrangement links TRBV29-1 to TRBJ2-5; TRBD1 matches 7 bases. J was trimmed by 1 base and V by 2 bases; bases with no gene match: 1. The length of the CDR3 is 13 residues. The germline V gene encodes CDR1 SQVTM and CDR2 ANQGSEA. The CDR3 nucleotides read TGCAGCGTTGAACGGGACAGCCAAGAGACCCAGTACTTC. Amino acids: CSVERDSQETQYF.

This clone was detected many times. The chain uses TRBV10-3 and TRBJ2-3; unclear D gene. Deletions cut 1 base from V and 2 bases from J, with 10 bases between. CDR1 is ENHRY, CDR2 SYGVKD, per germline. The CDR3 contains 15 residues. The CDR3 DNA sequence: TGTGCCATCAGTGAGTGGCGTGCGGACACAGATACGCAGTATTTT. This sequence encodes CAISEWRADTDTQYF.

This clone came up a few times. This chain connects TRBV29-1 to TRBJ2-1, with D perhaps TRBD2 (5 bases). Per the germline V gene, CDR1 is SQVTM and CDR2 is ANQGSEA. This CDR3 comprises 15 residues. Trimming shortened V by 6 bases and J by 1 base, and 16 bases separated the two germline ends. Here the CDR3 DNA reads TGCAGCGTCCGGCCCGGAGGCAGGTCCTACAATGAGCAGTTCTTC. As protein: CSVRPGGRSYNEQFF.

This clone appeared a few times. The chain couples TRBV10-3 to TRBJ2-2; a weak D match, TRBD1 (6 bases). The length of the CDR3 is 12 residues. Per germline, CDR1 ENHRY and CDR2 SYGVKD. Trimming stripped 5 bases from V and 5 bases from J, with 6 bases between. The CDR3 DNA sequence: TGTGCCATCAGTACAGGGACCGGGGAGCTGTTTTTT. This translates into CAISTGTGELFF.

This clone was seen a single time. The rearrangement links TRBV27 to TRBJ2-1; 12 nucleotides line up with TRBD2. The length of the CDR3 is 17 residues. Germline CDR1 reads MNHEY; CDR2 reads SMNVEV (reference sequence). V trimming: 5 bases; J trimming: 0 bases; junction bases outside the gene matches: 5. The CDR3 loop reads CASSLRLAGASYNEQFF. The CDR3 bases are TGTGCCAGCAGTCTACGACTAGCGGGAGCCTCCTACAATGAGCAGTTCTTC.